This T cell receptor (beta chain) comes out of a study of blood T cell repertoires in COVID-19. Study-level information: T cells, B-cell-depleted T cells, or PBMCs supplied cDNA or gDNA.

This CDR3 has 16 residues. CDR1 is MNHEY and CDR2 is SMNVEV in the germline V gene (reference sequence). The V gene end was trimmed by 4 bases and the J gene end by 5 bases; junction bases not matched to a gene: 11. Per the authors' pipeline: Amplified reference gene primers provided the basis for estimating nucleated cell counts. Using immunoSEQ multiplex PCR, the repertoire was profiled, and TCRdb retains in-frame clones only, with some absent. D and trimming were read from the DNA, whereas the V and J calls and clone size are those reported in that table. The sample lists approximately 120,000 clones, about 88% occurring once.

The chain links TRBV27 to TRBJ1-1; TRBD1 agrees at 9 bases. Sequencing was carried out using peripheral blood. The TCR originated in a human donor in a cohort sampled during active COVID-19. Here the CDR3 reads CASSSPGTGLRTEAFF. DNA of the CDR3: TGTGCCAGCAGTTCACCCGGGACAGGGCTTCGGACTGAAGCTTTCTTT.